One and the same sample provided the 17 T cell receptor beta chains below, sequenced in a study of OX40 agonist ivuxolimab in advanced cancers. Data came from immunoSEQ multiplex PCR; TCRdb stores just in-frame clones and leaves some out. The sample lists roughly 66,000 clones, nearly 90% occurring once. Material: CD4+ or CD8+ T cells sorted from blood, obtained in a trial of the OX40 agonist ivuxolimab. The source of these receptors is an adult with an advanced solid tumor such as melanoma, head and neck, liver or kidney cancer.

The rearrangement uses TRBV11-1 and TRBJ2-7; 10 bases map to TRBD1. This CDR3 is built from 15 residues. Per germline, CDR1 SGHAT and CDR2 FQDESV (reference sequence). The V and J ends lost 5 bases and 3 bases, in that order; junction bases with no gene match: 7. Written as DNA, the CDR3 is TGTGCCAGCAGCCGTGACCGGGACAGGGGCTACGAGCAGTACTTC. It is translated as CASSRDRDRGYEQYF.

The V and J genes are TRBV5-8 and TRBJ2-5; TRBD1 agrees at 9 bases. The CDR3 consists of 17 residues. Trimming removed 0 bases from V and 4 bases from J; junction bases left unmatched: 10. The germline V gene has CDR1 SGHTS and CDR2 YDEGEE. The CDR3 DNA follows: TGTGCCAGCAGCTTGGGGCGCTCCGGGACAGGGACAGAGACCCAGTACTTC. Amino acids: CASSLGRSGTGTETQYF.

J is TRBJ1-1 and V is TRBV11-1, with D maybe TRBD1 (5 bases). CDR1 is SGHAT and CDR2 is FQDESV in the germline V gene (reference sequence). The CDR3 is 14 residues long. The V end was cut by 4 bases, the J end by 1 base, with 10 bases between. This CDR3 is CASSSGQANTEAFF. The DNA of the CDR3 is TGTGCCAGCAGCTCCGGACAAGCGAACACTGAAGCTTTCTTT.

This chain's CDR3 is CASSLRAGNHEQYF. The DNA for the CDR3 is TGTGCCAGTAGTCTGCGGGCAGGGAACCACGAGCAGTACTTC. V is TRBV19 and J is TRBJ2-7, with D perhaps being TRBD1 or TRBD2 (5 bases each). Germline-derived CDR1 and CDR2 are LNHDA and SQIVND (reference sequence). The V end lost 5 bases, the J end lost 5 bases, and 16 bases lay between the germline ends. CDR3 size: 14 residues.

This chain connects TRBV7-2 to TRBJ1-4; 9 nucleotides align to TRBD1. The CDR3 consists of 13 residues. The junction had 2 bases not matched to a gene; V was cut back by 1 base and J by 11 bases. CDR1 is SGHTA and CDR2 is FQGNSA in the germline V gene. Written as DNA, the CDR3 is TGTGCCAGCAGCTTAGGGACAGGGGACAAACTGTTTTTT. Its protein is CASSLGTGDKLFF.

V gene TRBV5-6 combines with J gene TRBJ1-2; D possibly corresponds to TRBD1 (5 bases). Germline CDR1 reads SGHDT; CDR2 reads YYEEEE. V lost 3 bases and J 8 bases, leaving 20 bases between the germline ends. This CDR3 has 15 amino acids. The CDR3 nucleotides are TGTGCCAGCAGCTATCCGGTGGGCAGGGCTGGGGGCTACACCTTC. As protein: CASSYPVGRAGGYTF.

This chain joins TRBV5-8 and TRBJ1-2; D possibly corresponds to TRBD1 (5 bases). This CDR3 contains 13 residues. Germline V gene sequence: CDR1 SGHTS, CDR2 YDEGEE. V lost 4 bases and J 6 bases, leaving 13 bases between the germline ends. Here the CDR3 reads CASSQRGFDGYTF. CDR3 nucleotides: TGTGCCAGCAGCCAGCGGGGGTTCGATGGCTACACCTTC.

This chain links TRBV2 with TRBJ2-2; 12 bases are shared with TRBD2. Germline V gene sequence: CDR1 SNHLY, CDR2 FYNNEI. J was trimmed by 0 bases and V by 1 base; bases with no gene match: 3. This CDR3 comprises 18 residues. CDR3 DNA sequence: TGTGCCAGCAGTGAAGGACTAGCGGGAGCCTCGAACACCGGGGAGCTGTTTTTT. Protein product: CASSEGLAGASNTGELFF.

The V call is TRBV18, the J call TRBJ2-1; D gene ambiguous. CDR3 size: 15 residues. CDR1 and CDR2 (germline): KGHSH, LQKENI. V was pared by 2 bases and J by 1 base, with 9 bases between. CDR3 residues: CASSPATSSYNEQFF. Written as DNA, the CDR3 is TGTGCCAGCTCACCAGCGACTTCGTCCTACAATGAGCAGTTCTTC. Together with reference TRBV18 and TRBJ2-1, the CDR3 gives the full variable domain: NAGVMQNPRHLVRRRGQEARLRCSPMKGHSHVYWYRQLPEEGLKFMVYLQKENIIDESGMPKERFSAEFPKEGPSILRIQQVVRGDSAAYFCASSPATSSYNEQFFGPGTRLTVL.

V and J are TRBV10-3 and TRBJ1-4; D remains unclear. There are 15 residues in the CDR3. Germline V gives CDR1 ENHRY, CDR2 SYGVKD. Between the trimmed V and J ends, which lost 3 bases and 5 bases, there was a span of 13 bases. In nucleotides, the CDR3 is TGTGCCATCAGTGATATGGGAGGCCAAAATGAAAAACTGTTTTTT. This translates into CAISDMGGQNEKLFF.

J is TRBJ2-3 and V is TRBV9; 12 nucleotides match TRBD2. The CDR3 loop spans 18 amino acids. The germline V gene has CDR1 SGDLS and CDR2 YYNGEE. The trim removed 4 bases at V and 3 bases at J, leaving 12 bases unmatched. The CDR3 DNA is TGTGCCAGCAGCTCGGGCGGGCTAGCGGGGGGGCTTACAGATACGCAGTATTTT. It codes for CASSSGGLAGGLTDTQYF.

V gene TRBV29-1 combines with J gene TRBJ2-7; D gene uncertain. Germline lookup yields CDR1 SQVTM and CDR2 ANQGSEA. The CDR3 consists of 13 residues. The V and J ends lost 6 bases and 5 bases respectively, with 17 bases between them. In DNA form, the CDR3 reads TGCAGCGTCTCTAGATACACCCGGAACGAGCAGTACTTC. Protein: CSVSRYTRNEQYF.

The chain carries TRBV7-6 and TRBJ1-1; 9 bases map to TRBD1. CDR3 length equals 13 residues. The germline gives CDR1 SGHVS, CDR2 FNYEAQ. V dropped 5 bases and J dropped 4; count of bases not matched to a gene: 2. The CDR3 loop is CASSRQGGTEAFF. CDR3 in DNA: TGTGCCAGCAGCAGACAGGGGGGCACTGAAGCTTTCTTT.

The chain couples TRBV7-2 to TRBJ1-2, with no clear D. The CDR3 extends over 13 amino acids. V lost 1 base and J lost 8, with 11 bases in between. Germline V gives CDR1 SGHTA, CDR2 FQGNSA. The CDR3 region has the DNA TGTGCCAGCAGCTTAGAGGACGTGAGGGGCTACACCTTC. Its translation: CASSLEDVRGYTF.

This clone was seen just once. The rearrangement links TRBV5-1 to TRBJ1-2, with D unclear. The CDR3 covers 14 residues. In germline, CDR1 is SGHRS, CDR2 YFSETQ. The V end lost 5 bases, the J end lost 0 bases, and 11 bases lay between the germline ends. The CDR3 sequence is CASSNSATNYGYTF. CDR3 in DNA: TGCGCCAGCAGTAACAGCGCTACTAACTATGGCTACACCTTC.

The rearrangement uses TRBV11-2 and TRBJ2-7, with 9 bases that match TRBD2. This CDR3 is built from 18 residues. CDR1 is SGHAT and CDR2 is FQNNGV in the germline V gene. Germline trimming cut 0 bases from V and 3 bases from J; bases unmatched to any gene: 12. The CDR3 here is CASSLDREGLAGRYEQYF. CDR3 coding DNA: TGTGCCAGCAGCTTAGATAGGGAAGGCCTAGCGGGGCGCTACGAGCAGTACTTC.

J is TRBJ2-5 and V is TRBV7-9, with 12 bases identical to TRBD2. The CDR3 is made up of 17 amino acids. The V gene end was trimmed by 5 bases and the J gene end by 4 bases; junction bases not matched to a gene: 11. CDR1 is SEHNR, CDR2 FQNEAQ, per germline (reference sequence). The CDR3 sequence: CASSQGRLAGAGETQYF. The CDR3 bases are TGTGCCAGCAGCCAAGGGAGACTAGCGGGAGCGGGAGAGACCCAGTACTTC. Variable domain in full (rest from reference TRBV7-9 and TRBJ2-5): DTGVSQNPRHKITKRGQNVTFRCDPISEHNRLYWYRQTLGQGPEFLTYFQNEAQLEKSRLLSDRFSAERPKGSFSTLEIQRTEQGDSAMYLCASSQGRLAGAGETQYFGPGTRLLVL.